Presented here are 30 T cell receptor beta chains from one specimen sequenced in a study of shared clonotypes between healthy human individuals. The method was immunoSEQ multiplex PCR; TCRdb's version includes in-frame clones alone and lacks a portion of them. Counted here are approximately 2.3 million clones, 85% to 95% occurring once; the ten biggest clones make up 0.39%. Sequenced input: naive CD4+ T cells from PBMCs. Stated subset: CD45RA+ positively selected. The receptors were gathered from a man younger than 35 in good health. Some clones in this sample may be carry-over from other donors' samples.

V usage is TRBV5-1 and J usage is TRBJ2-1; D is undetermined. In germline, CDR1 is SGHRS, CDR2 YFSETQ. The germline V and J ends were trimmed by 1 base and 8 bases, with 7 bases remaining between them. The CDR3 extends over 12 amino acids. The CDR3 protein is CASSLMMDEQFF. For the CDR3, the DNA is TGCGCCAGCAGCTTGATGATGGATGAGCAGTTCTTC.

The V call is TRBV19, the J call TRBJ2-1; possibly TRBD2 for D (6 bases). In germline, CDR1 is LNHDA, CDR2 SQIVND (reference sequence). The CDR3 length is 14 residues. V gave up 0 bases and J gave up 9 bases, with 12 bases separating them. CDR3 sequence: CASSIDYGRGEQFF. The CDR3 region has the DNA TGTGCCAGTAGTATAGACTACGGGCGGGGTGAGCAGTTCTTC. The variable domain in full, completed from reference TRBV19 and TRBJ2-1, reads DGGITQSPKYLFRKEGQNVTLSCEQNLNHDAMYWYRQDPGQGLRLIYYSQIVNDFQKGDIAEGYSVSREKKESFPLTVTSAQKNPTAFYLCASSIDYGRGEQFFGPGTRLTVL.

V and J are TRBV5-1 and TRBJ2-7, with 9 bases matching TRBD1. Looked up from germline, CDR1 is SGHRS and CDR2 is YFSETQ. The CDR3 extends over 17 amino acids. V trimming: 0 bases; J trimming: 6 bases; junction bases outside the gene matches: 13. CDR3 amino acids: CASSLGGQGMEAGEQYF. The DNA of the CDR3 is TGCGCCAGCAGCTTGGGTGGACAGGGGATGGAAGCTGGCGAGCAGTACTTC.

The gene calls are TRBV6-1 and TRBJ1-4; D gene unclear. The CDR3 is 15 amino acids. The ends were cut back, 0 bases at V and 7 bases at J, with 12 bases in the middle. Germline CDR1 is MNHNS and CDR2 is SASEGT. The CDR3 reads CASSEAGRWSEKLFF. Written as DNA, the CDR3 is TGTGCCAGCAGTGAAGCTGGACGATGGAGTGAAAAACTGTTTTTT.

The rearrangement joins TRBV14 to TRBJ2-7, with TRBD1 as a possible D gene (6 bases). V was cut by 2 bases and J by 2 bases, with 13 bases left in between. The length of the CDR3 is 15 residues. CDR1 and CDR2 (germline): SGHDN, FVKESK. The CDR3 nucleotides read TGTGCCAGCAGCCAAACCCGCAGGGGTACCTACGAGCAGTACTTC. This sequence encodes CASSQTRRGTYEQYF.

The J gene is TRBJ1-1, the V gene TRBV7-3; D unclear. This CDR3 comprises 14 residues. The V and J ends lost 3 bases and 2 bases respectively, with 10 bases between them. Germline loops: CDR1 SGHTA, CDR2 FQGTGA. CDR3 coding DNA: TGTGCCAGCAGCTTGGGTCAGACAAACACTGAAGCTTTCTTT. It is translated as CASSLGQTNTEAFF.

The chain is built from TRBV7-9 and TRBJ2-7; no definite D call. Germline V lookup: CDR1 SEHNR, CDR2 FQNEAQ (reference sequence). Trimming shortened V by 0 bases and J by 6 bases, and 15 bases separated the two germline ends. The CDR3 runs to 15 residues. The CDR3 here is CASSLATPKAVEQYF. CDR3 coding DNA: TGTGCCAGCAGCTTAGCCACACCAAAGGCGGTCGAGCAGTACTTC.

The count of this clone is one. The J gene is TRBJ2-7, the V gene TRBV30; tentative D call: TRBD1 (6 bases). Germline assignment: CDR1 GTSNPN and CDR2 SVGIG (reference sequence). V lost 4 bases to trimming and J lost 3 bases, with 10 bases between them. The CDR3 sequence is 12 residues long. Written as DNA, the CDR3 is TGTGCCTGGACCGAAGGGGGCTACGAGCAGTACTTC. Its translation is CAWTEGGYEQYF.

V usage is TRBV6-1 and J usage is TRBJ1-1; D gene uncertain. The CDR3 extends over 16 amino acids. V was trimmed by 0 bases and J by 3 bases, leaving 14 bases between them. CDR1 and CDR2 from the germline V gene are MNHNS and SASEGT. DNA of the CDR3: TGTGCCAGCAGTGAAGCGCTTCAGGCGGCTTACACTGAAGCTTTCTTT. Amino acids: CASSEALQAAYTEAFF.

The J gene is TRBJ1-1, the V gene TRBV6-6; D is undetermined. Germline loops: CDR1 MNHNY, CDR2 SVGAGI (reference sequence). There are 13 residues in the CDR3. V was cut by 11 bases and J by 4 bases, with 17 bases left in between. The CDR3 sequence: CAVLGISGTEAFF. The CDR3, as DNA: TGTGCCGTACTTGGAATTAGTGGCACTGAAGCTTTCTTT.

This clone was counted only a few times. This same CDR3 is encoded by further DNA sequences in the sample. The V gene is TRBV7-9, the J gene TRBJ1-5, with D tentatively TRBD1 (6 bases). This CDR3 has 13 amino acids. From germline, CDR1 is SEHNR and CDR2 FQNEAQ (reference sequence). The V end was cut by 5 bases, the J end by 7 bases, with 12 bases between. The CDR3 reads CASSPPGGQPQHF. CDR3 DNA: TGTGCCAGCAGCCCCCCCGGGGGCCAGCCCCAGCATTTT.

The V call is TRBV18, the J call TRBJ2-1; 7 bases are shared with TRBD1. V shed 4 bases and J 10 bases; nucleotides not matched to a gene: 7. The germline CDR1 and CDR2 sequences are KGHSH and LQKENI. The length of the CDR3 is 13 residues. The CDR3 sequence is CASSRQGPGEQFF. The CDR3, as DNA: TGTGCCAGCTCACGACAGGGCCCGGGGGAGCAGTTCTTC.

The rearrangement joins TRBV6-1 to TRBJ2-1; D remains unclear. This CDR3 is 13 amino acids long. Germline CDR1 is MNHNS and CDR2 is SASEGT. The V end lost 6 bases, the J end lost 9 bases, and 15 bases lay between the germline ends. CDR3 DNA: TGTGCCAGCAGCCAAATTTTATTCGGTGAGCAGTTCTTC. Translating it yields CASSQILFGEQFF.

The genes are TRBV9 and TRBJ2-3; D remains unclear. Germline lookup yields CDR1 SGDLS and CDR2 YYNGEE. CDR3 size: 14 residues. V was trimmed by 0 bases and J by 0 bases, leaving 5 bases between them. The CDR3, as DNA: TGTGCCAGCAGCGTAGATTCAAGCACAGATACGCAGTATTTT. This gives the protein CASSVDSSTDTQYF.

The CDR3 protein is CASSPLRFGELFF. DNA of the CDR3: TGTGCCAGCAGCCCCCTCCGGTTCGGGGAGCTGTTTTTT. V is TRBV7-6 and J is TRBJ2-2; the D is unclear. The V gene's germline CDR1 is SGHVS and CDR2 FNYEAQ. Between the trimmed V and J ends, which lost 5 bases and 7 bases, there was a span of 11 bases. The CDR3 consists of 13 residues.

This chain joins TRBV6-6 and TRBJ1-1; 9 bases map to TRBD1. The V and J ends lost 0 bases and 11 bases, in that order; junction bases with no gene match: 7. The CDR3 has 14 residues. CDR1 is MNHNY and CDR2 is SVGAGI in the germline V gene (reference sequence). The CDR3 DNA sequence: TGTGCCAGCAGTTACTCGAGTGTCGGACAGGGGGCTTTCTTT. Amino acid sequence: CASSYSSVGQGAFF.

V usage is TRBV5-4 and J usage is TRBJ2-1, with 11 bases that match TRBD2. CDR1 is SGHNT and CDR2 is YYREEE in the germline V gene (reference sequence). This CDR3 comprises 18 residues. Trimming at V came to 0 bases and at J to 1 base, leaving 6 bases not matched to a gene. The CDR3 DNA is TGTGCCAGCAGCTTGGGAACTAGCGGGAGTAAGTCCTACAATGAGCAGTTCTTC. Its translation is CASSLGTSGSKSYNEQFF.

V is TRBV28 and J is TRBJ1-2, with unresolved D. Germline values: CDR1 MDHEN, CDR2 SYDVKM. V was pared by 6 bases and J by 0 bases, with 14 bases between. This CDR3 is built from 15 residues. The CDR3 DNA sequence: TGTGCCAGCAGCTCCGGCGGGTCGGCTAACTATGGCTACACCTTC. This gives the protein CASSSGGSANYGYTF.

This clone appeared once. DNA of the CDR3: TGTGCCACCCATTCGGACATTACTAATGAAAAACTGTTTTTT. It encodes CATHSDITNEKLFF. The chain employs TRBV28 and TRBJ1-4; tentatively, D is TRBD1 (5 bases). With 10 bases removed from V and 2 bases from J, the gap between germline ends came to 14 bases. The germline CDR1 and CDR2 sequences are MDHEN and SYDVKM. The CDR3 consists of 14 residues.

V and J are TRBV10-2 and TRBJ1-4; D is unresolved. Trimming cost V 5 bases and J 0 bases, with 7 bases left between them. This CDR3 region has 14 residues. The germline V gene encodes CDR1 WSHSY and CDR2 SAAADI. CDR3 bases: TGCGCCAGCAGTAGCGTGGCAACTAATGAAAAACTGTTTTTT. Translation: CASSSVATNEKLFF.

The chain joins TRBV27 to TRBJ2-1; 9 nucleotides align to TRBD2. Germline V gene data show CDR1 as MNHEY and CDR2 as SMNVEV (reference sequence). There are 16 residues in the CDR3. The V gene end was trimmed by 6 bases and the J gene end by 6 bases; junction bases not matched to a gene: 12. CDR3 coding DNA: TGTGCCAGCAGGCCGGCGGGGCTAGCGGGACGCAATGAGCAGTTCTTC. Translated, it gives CASRPAGLAGRNEQFF.

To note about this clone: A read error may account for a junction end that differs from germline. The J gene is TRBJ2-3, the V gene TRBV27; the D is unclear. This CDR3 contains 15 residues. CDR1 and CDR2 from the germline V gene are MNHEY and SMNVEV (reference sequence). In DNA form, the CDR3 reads TGTGTCAGCAGTCTCAAACCGGACGGCACAGATACGCAGTATTTT. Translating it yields CVSSLKPDGTDTQYF.

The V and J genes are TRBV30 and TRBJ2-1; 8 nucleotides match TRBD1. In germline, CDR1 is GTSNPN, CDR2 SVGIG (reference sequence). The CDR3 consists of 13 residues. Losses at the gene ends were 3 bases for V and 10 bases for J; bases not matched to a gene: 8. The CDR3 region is CAWSPRGTGEQFF. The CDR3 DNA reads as TGTGCCTGGAGCCCACGGGGGACAGGAGAGCAGTTCTTC.

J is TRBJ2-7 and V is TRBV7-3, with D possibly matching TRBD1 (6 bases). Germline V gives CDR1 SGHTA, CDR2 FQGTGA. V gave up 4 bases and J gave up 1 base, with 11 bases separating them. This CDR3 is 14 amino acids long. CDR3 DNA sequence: TGTGCCAGCAGCTGGGGCGGACAGTCCTACGAGCAGTACTTC. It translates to CASSWGGQSYEQYF.

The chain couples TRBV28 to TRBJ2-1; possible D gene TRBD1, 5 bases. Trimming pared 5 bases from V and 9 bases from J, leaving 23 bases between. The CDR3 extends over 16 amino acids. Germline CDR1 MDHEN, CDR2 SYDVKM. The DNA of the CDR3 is TGTGCCAGCAGTCACCTACCCGGGCAGGGTCCCCCTGAGCAGTTCTTC. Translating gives CASSHLPGQGPPEQFF. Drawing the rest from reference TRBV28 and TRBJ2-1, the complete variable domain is DVKVTQSSRYLVKRTGEKVFLECVQDMDHENMFWYRQDPGLGLRLIYFSYDVKMKEKGDIPEGYSVSREKKERFSLILESASTNQTSMYLCASSHLPGQGPPEQFFGPGTRLTVL.

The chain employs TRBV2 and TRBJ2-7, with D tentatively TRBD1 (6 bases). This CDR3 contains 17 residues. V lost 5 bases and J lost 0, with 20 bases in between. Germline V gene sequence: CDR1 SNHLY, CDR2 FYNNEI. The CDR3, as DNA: TGTGCCAGCAGTCCAAGTCCTTCGGGACACCACTCCTACGAGCAGTACTTC. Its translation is CASSPSPSGHHSYEQYF. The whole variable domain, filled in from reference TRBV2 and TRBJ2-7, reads EPEVTQTPSHQVTQMGQEVILRCVPISNHLYFYWYRQILGQKVEFLVSFYNNEISEKSEIFDDQFSVERPDGSNFTLKIRSTKLEDSAMYFCASSPSPSGHHSYEQYFGPGTRLTVT.

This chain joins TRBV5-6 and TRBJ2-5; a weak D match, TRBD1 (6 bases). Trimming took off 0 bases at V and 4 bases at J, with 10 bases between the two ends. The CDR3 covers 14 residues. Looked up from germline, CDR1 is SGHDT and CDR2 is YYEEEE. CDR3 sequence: CASSLGLQGETQYF. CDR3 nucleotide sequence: TGTGCCAGCAGCTTGGGGCTACAGGGAGAGACCCAGTACTTC. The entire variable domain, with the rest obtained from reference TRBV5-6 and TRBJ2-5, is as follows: DAGVTQSPTHLIKTRGQQVTLRCSPKSGHDTVSWYQQALGQGPQFIFQYYEEEERQRGNFPDRFSGHQFPNYSSELNVNALLLGDSALYLCASSLGLQGETQYFGPGTRLLVL.

CDR3: CASSWGLVGNEQFF. CDR3 nucleotide sequence: TGTGCCAGCAGCTGGGGACTGGTAGGCAATGAGCAGTTCTTC. The chain is built from TRBV5-4 and TRBJ2-1; the D gene is possibly TRBD2 (6 bases). Germline lookup yields CDR1 SGHNT and CDR2 YYREEE (reference sequence). The V and J ends lost 3 bases and 6 bases respectively, with 13 bases between them. The CDR3 covers 14 residues.

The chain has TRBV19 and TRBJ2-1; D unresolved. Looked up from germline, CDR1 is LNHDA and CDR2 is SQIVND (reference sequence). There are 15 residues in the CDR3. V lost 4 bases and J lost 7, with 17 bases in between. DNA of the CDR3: TGTGCCAGTAGTACCGGTGGACCTGGGCGGAATGAGCAGTTCTTC. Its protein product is CASSTGGPGRNEQFF. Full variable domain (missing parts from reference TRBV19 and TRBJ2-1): DGGITQSPKYLFRKEGQNVTLSCEQNLNHDAMYWYRQDPGQGLRLIYYSQIVNDFQKGDIAEGYSVSREKKESFPLTVTSAQKNPTAFYLCASSTGGPGRNEQFFGPGTRLTVL.

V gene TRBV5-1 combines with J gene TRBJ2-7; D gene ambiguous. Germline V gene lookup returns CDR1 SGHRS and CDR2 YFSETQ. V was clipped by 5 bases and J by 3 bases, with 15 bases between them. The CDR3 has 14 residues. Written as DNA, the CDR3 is TGCGCCAGCAGTTCAACGGCGGAGAACTACGAGCAGTACTTC. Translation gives CASSSTAENYEQYF. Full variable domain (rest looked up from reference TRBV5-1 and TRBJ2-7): KAGVTQTPRYLIKTRGQQVTLSCSPISGHRSVSWYQQTPGQGLQFLFEYFSETQRNKGNFPGRFSGRQFSNSRSEMNVSTLELGDSALYLCASSSTAENYEQYFGPGTRLTVT.